Below, 31 T cell receptor beta chains from the same sample are listed, as sequenced in a study of response to subunit inactivated influenza vaccine. TCRdb called the RT-PCR reads again in MiXCR, with one record for every CDR3 protein. This sample yields 500,000 to 600,000 distinct CDR3 sequences, of which less than 8% are seen a single time; about an eighth belongs to the top ten. The sequenced sample was PBMCs from blood, obtained around 25 months after vaccination. The receptor set was obtained from a man aged 50-75 years who received an inactivated influenza vaccine.

This clonotype has ten or more counts. The chain links TRBV2 to TRBJ2-7; maybe TRBD1 (5 bases). Germline V gives CDR1 SNHLY, CDR2 FYNNEI. This CDR3 has 14 residues. V lost 6 bases and J lost 1, with 13 bases in between. Here the CDR3 DNA reads TGTGCCAGCAGGCGCCTACAGGAATCCTACGAGCAGTACTTC. Its translation: CASRRLQESYEQYF.

This clonotype was observed at least ten times. CDR3 loop: CASSPLRADNEQFF. The DNA for the CDR3 is TGTGCCAGCAGTCCCCTGCGGGCGGACAATGAGCAGTTCTTC. The chain employs TRBV6-2 or TRBV6-3 and TRBJ2-1; perhaps TRBD2 as D (5 bases). The germline CDR1 and CDR2 sequences are MNHEY and SVGEGT. CDR3 length: 14 residues. Between the trimmed V and J ends, which lost 5 bases and 5 bases, there was a span of 13 bases.

The chain joins TRBV10-3 to TRBJ1-6; tentative D call: TRBD1 (6 bases). Trimming pared 9 bases from V and 6 bases from J, leaving 12 bases between. In germline, CDR1 is ENHRY, CDR2 SYGVKD. The CDR3 contains 13 residues. CDR3 loop: CAIGGSSNSPLHF. Here the CDR3 DNA reads TGTGCCATAGGGGGAAGCAGTAATTCACCCCTCCACTTT.

This clonotype has more than one count but fewer than ten. The rearrangement links TRBV4-3 to TRBJ2-1; TRBD2 is a possible D gene (5 bases). Germline V gives CDR1 LGHNA, CDR2 YSLEER. CDR3 size: 15 residues. V was trimmed by 4 bases and J by 5 bases, leaving 15 bases between them. As DNA, the CDR3 is TGCGCCAGCAGCCTGAAAGCGGATGGCAACAATGAGCAGTTCTTC. Amino acids: CASSLKADGNNEQFF.

The gene calls are TRBV5-1 and TRBJ1-1; perhaps TRBD1 as D (5 bases). Germline assignment: CDR1 SGHRS and CDR2 YFSETQ. The CDR3 is 14 amino acids. Trimming took off 5 bases at V and 1 base at J, with 12 bases between the two ends. Here the CDR3 reads CASRPGTGNTEAFF. Here the CDR3 DNA reads TGCGCCAGCAGGCCTGGGACGGGGAACACTGAAGCTTTCTTT.

This clonotype was found many times. The chain carries TRBV20-1 and TRBJ2-3, with D unclear. Trimming removed 2 bases at V and 0 bases at J, with 6 bases between. The CDR3 length is 13 residues. Germline V gene sequence: CDR1 DFQATT, CDR2 SNEGSKA (reference sequence). This CDR3 reads CSARPASTDTQYF. DNA for the CDR3: TGCAGTGCTAGACCGGCTAGCACAGATACGCAGTATTTT.

This clonotype was counted ten times or more. V is TRBV12-3 or TRBV12-4 and J is TRBJ2-1, with TRBD2 identical over 8 bases. The CDR3 sequence is 13 residues long. With V trimmed by 6 bases and J by 8 bases, 6 bases remained unmatched. The CDR3 bases are TGTGCCAGCAGGCGAGCGGGAGTCCATGAGCAGTTCTTC. This sequence encodes CASRRAGVHEQFF.

This chain joins TRBV5-1 and TRBJ2-2; D unclear. The germline CDR1 and CDR2 sequences are SGHRS and YFSETQ. Trimming stripped 4 bases from V and 0 bases from J, with 7 bases between. The CDR3 covers 14 residues. The CDR3 reads CASSNGPNTGELFF. The CDR3 DNA reads TGCGCCAGCAGCAACGGGCCGAACACCGGGGAGCTGTTTTTT.

In this sample, this clonotype turned up a few times. This rearrangement joins TRBV7-2 to TRBJ1-1; TRBD1 matches 8 bases. Germline V gives CDR1 SGHTA, CDR2 FQGNSA. CDR3 length: 12 residues. V lost 7 bases to trimming and J lost 6 bases; unmatched junction nucleotides: 4. The chain's CDR3 is CASNDRGSEAFF. CDR3 in DNA: TGTGCCAGCAACGACAGGGGTTCTGAAGCTTTCTTT.

This clonotype was detected ten times or more. The J gene is TRBJ2-7, the V gene TRBV10-3, with 9 bases matching TRBD1. This CDR3 contains 13 residues. Germline CDR1 and CDR2: ENHRY and SYGVKD. The CDR3 protein is CAVGTGTSYEQYF. The CDR3 DNA reads as TGTGCAGTAGGGACAGGGACAAGCTACGAGCAGTACTTC.

The genes are TRBV4-2 and TRBJ1-4, with 7 bases fitting TRBD1. J was trimmed by 4 bases and V by 0 bases; bases with no gene match: 5. The CDR3 extends over 16 amino acids. Germline V CDR1 and CDR2: LGHNA, YNFKEQ. CDR3 DNA sequence: TGTGCCAGCAGCCAAGATGGGGCAGGGGGTAATGAAAAACTGTTTTTT. This codes for CASSQDGAGGNEKLFF.

The sample holds many counts of this clonotype. V usage is TRBV4-3 and J usage is TRBJ1-4, with 7 positions matching TRBD1. CDR1 is LGHNA, CDR2 YSLEER, per germline. V lost 0 bases, J lost 4 bases, and 5 bases stayed unmatched. The CDR3 runs 16 residues. DNA of the CDR3: TGCGCCAGCAGCCAAGATTGGACAGGAGATAATGAAAAACTGTTTTTT. Amino acid sequence: CASSQDWTGDNEKLFF.

This clonotype was seen ten or more times. The chain is built from TRBV5-6 and TRBJ2-1; D may be TRBD2 (5 bases). This CDR3 contains 16 residues. The V end was cut by 2 bases, the J end by 0 bases, with 12 bases between. Germline V CDR1 and CDR2: SGHDT, YYEEEE. The CDR3 reads CASSFGGPSSYNEQFF. CDR3 DNA: TGTGCCAGCAGCTTCGGCGGGCCTAGCTCCTACAATGAGCAGTTCTTC.

This clonotype was picked up a small number of times. The rearrangement uses TRBV11-2 and TRBJ2-5; 9 nucleotides agree with TRBD2. Unmatched junction bases numbered 3, after V lost 3 bases and J lost 1 base. The V gene's germline CDR1 is SGHAT and CDR2 FQNNGV. The CDR3 contains 15 residues. The chain's CDR3 is CASSFVAGAQETQYF. CDR3 nucleotide sequence: TGTGCCAGCAGCTTCGTAGCGGGGGCCCAAGAGACCCAGTACTTC.

This clonotype was picked up a small number of times. Since a much larger clone is just one base distant, this may be a read error. The chain carries TRBV27 and TRBJ2-3; 10 bases agree with TRBD2. The V and J ends lost 11 bases and 6 bases, in that order; junction bases with no gene match: 17. The germline CDR1 and CDR2 sequences are MNHEY and SMNVEV (reference sequence). This CDR3 is built from 16 residues. The CDR3 nucleotides read TGTGCCTTCCCGACGATCGAAGCGGGAGGGGGGGATACGCAGTATTTT. Translated: CAFPTIEAGGGDTQYF.

In this sample, this clonotype turned up many times. V and J are TRBV5-1 and TRBJ1-4; no clear D gene. The V end was cut by 4 bases, the J end by 0 bases, with 10 bases between. The CDR3 loop spans 15 amino acids. Germline CDR1 is SGHRS and CDR2 is YFSETQ. CDR3 sequence reads: CASSPDGATNEKLFF. CDR3 DNA sequence: TGCGCCAGCAGCCCTGACGGCGCAACTAATGAAAAACTGTTTTTT.

This clonotype was counted ten times or more. This sequence joins TRBV5-1 and TRBJ2-1, with 10 positions matching TRBD1. Losses at the gene ends were 1 base for V and 10 bases for J; bases not matched to a gene: 5. The germline V gene has CDR1 SGHRS and CDR2 YFSETQ. The CDR3 has 14 amino acids. CDR3 residues: CASSLRQGAGEQFF. The CDR3 bases are TGCGCCAGCAGCTTGAGACAGGGGGCAGGGGAGCAGTTCTTC.

This clonotype was counted at least ten times. V and J are TRBV28 and TRBJ2-1; D call uncertain. V was clipped by 5 bases and J by 8 bases, with 13 bases between them. The length of the CDR3 is 13 residues. Germline values: CDR1 MDHEN, CDR2 SYDVKM. As DNA, the CDR3 is TGTGCCAGCAGTCCCACCCAGCAGGATGAGCAGTTCTTC. This sequence encodes CASSPTQQDEQFF. The complete variable domain, with remaining parts taken from reference TRBV28 and TRBJ2-1, reads DVKVTQSSRYLVKRTGEKVFLECVQDMDHENMFWYRQDPGLGLRLIYFSYDVKMKEKGDIPEGYSVSREKKERFSLILESASTNQTSMYLCASSPTQQDEQFFGPGTRLTVL.

J is TRBJ2-7 and V is TRBV4-3; 7 nucleotides match TRBD1. The CDR3 totals 14 residues. V lost 0 bases and J lost 7; bases outside the gene matches: 6. CDR1 and CDR2 (germline): LGHNA, YSLEER. CDR3: CASSQEWDREEQYF. CDR3 nucleotides: TGCGCCAGCAGCCAAGAGTGGGACAGAGAAGAGCAGTACTTC.

This clonotype was found a few times. This chain connects TRBV5-1 to TRBJ2-5, with D possibly being TRBD2 (5 bases). The ends were cut back, 5 bases at V and 3 bases at J, with 14 bases in the middle. Germline V CDR1 and CDR2: SGHRS, YFSETQ. The CDR3 sequence is 14 residues long. Here the CDR3 reads CASRSGGLKETQYF. The CDR3, as DNA: TGCGCCAGCAGAAGTGGTGGACTCAAAGAGACCCAGTACTTC.

The J gene is TRBJ2-3, the V gene TRBV20-1; 8 bases match TRBD2. Germline values: CDR1 DFQATT, CDR2 SNEGSKA (reference sequence). The V segment lost 6 bases and the J segment 2 bases; nucleotides outside the gene matches: 4. The CDR3 is 13 residues long. The CDR3 sequence is CSALLAATDTQYF. The CDR3 region has the DNA TGCAGTGCCTTACTAGCGGCCACAGATACGCAGTATTTT.

CDR3 sequence: CASSRTRQGSGYEQYF. CDR3 DNA sequence: TGTGCCAGCAGCCGAACAAGACAGGGCTCGGGCTACGAGCAGTACTTC. The V call is TRBV11-2, the J call TRBJ2-7; TRBD1 matches at 7 bases. CDR1 and CDR2 from the germline V gene are SGHAT and FQNNGV. The CDR3 length is 16 residues. J was trimmed by 3 bases and V by 5 bases; bases with no gene match: 13.

The chain is built from TRBV29-1 and TRBJ2-1; 7 nucleotides match TRBD1. The trim removed 5 bases at V and 8 bases at J, leaving 15 bases unmatched. The CDR3 covers 15 residues. The germline CDR1 and CDR2 sequences are SQVTM and ANQGSEA. CDR3 nucleotide sequence: TGCAGCGTTAGAGCGACAGGGTCCCCCGGGGATGAGCAGTTCTTC. This gives the protein CSVRATGSPGDEQFF.

This clonotype was seen ten or more times. The chain uses TRBV12-3 or TRBV12-4 and TRBJ2-3, with TRBD1 identical over 7 bases. Germline trimming cut 6 bases from V and 4 bases from J; bases unmatched to any gene: 4. This CDR3 has 13 amino acids. The CDR3 DNA sequence: TGTGCCAGCAGCTACAGGGGCTCAGATACGCAGTATTTT. Translated, it gives CASSYRGSDTQYF.

The chain recombines TRBV14 with TRBJ2-7; 7 nucleotides align to TRBD1. The CDR3 loop spans 14 amino acids. V gave up 1 base and J gave up 9 bases; unmatched junction bases: 9. CDR1 is SGHDN and CDR2 is FVKESK in the germline V gene. Here the CDR3 reads CASSQGGQRLAQYF. The CDR3 DNA follows: TGTGCCAGCAGCCAAGGGGGACAGCGATTGGCGCAGTACTTC. Looking up the rest from reference TRBV14 and TRBJ2-7 gives the full variable domain: EAGVTQFPSHSVIEKGQTVTLRCDPISGHDNLYWYRRVMGKEIKFLLHFVKESKQDESGMPNNRFLAERTGGTYSTLKVQPAELEDSGVYFCASSQGGQRLAQYFGPGTRLTVT.

This clonotype was observed a few times. This sequence joins TRBV10-3 and TRBJ1-2; D unresolved. CDR3 length: 14 residues. Per the germline V gene, CDR1 is ENHRY and CDR2 is SYGVKD. Trimming took 3 bases from V and 1 from J, leaving 9 bases between them. The CDR3 DNA sequence: TGTGCCATCAGTGACGGCCAAGATAACTATGGCTACACCTTC. It is translated as CAISDGQDNYGYTF.

This clonotype has at least ten counts. The gene calls are TRBV5-1 and TRBJ1-1; no clear D gene. The germline V gene has CDR1 SGHRS and CDR2 YFSETQ. This CDR3 contains 15 residues. V dropped 4 bases and J dropped 1 base, with 14 bases sitting between them. CDR3 protein: CASSRNGQANTEAFF. The DNA for the CDR3 is TGCGCCAGCAGCAGAAATGGGCAGGCGAACACTGAAGCTTTCTTT.

In this sample, this clonotype turned up many times. V usage is TRBV6-5 and J usage is TRBJ1-4, with a tentative D call TRBD1 (5 bases). Germline V gene data show CDR1 as MNHEY and CDR2 as SVGAGI. V lost 2 bases to trimming and J lost 2 bases, with 9 bases between them. The CDR3 totals 15 residues. The CDR3: CASSYHGGTNEKLFF. DNA of the CDR3: TGTGCCAGCAGTTACCATGGGGGGACTAATGAAAAACTGTTTTTT.

This clonotype appeared a few times. The V gene is TRBV5-5, the J gene TRBJ2-1; D is perhaps TRBD2 (6 bases). This CDR3 contains 15 residues. Germline CDR1 and CDR2: SGHKS and YYEKEE (reference sequence). Trimming cost V 2 bases and J 6 bases, with 15 bases left between them. CDR3 region: CASSLVGLASNEQFF. CDR3 nucleotides: TGTGCCAGCAGCTTAGTGGGGCTAGCGAGCAATGAGCAGTTCTTC.

In the case of this clonotype: The germline gene is not matched at one end of the junction; a read error may be the cause. This chain connects TRBV6-5 to TRBJ2-7; D may be TRBD1 or TRBD2 (5 bases each). Germline V gene data show CDR1 as MNHEY and CDR2 as SVGAGI. The CDR3 totals 13 residues. The chain's CDR3 is CASSYGQGVEQHF. The CDR3 DNA reads as TGTGCCAGCAGTTATGGGCAGGGAGTAGAGCAGCACTTC.

The gene calls are TRBV5-1 and TRBJ1-3; D is unresolved. There are 14 residues in the CDR3. The ends were cut back, 5 bases at V and 0 bases at J, with 9 bases in the middle. CDR1 is SGHRS, CDR2 YFSETQ, per germline. The CDR3 region is CASRESLSGNTIYF. The CDR3 DNA reads as TGCGCCAGCAGGGAAAGCCTCTCTGGAAACACCATATATTTT.